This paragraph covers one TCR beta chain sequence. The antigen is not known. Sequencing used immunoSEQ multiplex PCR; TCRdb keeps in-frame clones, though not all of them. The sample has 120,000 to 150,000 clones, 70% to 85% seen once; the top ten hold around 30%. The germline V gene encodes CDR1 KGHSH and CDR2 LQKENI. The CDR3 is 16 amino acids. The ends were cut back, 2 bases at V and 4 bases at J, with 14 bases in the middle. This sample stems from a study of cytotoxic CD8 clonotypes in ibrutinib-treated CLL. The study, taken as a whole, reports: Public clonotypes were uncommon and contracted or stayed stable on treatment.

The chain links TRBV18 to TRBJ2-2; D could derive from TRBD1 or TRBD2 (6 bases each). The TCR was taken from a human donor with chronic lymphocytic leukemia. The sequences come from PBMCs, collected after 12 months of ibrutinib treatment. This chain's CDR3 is CASSPWGLATTGELFF. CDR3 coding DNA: TGTGCCAGCTCACCATGGGGGCTAGCGACCACCGGGGAGCTGTTTTTT.